This T cell receptor (beta chain) is drawn from a study of T-cell reconstitution after alpha-beta-depleted transplantation in children. The table lists this clonotype with a few counts. Its antigen is as yet unknown. A library of TCRbeta sequences, prepared with unique molecular identifiers, was generated. TCRdb redid the calling of the PCR reads with MiXCR, one entry per CDR3 protein. The sample holds around 450,000 distinct CDR3 sequences; about 10% are singletons and the top ten take 2% to 2.5%. General observations from the study: About two months after transplant, alpha-beta T cells reportedly came from several hundred expanded graft clones.

The CDR3 loop spans 16 amino acids. CDR1 is LGHNA and CDR2 is YSLEER in the germline V gene. Trimming removed 0 bases from V and 0 bases from J, with 9 bases in between. Sample: PBMCs, taken before TCRalphabeta/CD19-depleted stem cell transplant. The chain combines TRBV4-3 with TRBJ2-1; D gene ambiguous. The TCR sequence derives from a child aged 2-15 years with inherited bone marrow failure, due to receive a stem cell transplant. The DNA for the CDR3 is TGCGCCAGCAGCCAAGAGGCGGCTAGCTCCTACAATGAGCAGTTCTTC. Translated: CASSQEAASSYNEQFF.